This TCR beta chain was identified in a study of neurological immune-mediated disorders. Regarding time point: longitudinal time-point 2. Unsorted libraries were generated from 2 million PBMCs. These cells had been stored in RNAlater at -80 C. A 10-nucleotide random UMI tagged transcripts in template-switch 5'RACE cDNA synthesis. MiXCR, applied by TCRdb to the 5' RACE reads, yields one record per CDR3 protein. The sample lists about 80,000 distinct CDR3 sequences, approximately 6% occurring once. This clonotype has at least ten counts. Antigen unknown. Findings of the study overall: Repertoires from 18 of 34 multiple sclerosis patients grouped phylogenetically into a related-CDR3 cluster, suggesting a possible signature. No CDR3 amino acid sequences recurred among expanded clones across subjects, suggesting private repertoires in all groups.

Germline V gene data show CDR1 as SGHRS and CDR2 as YFSETQ. V dropped 4 bases and J dropped 4 bases, with 17 bases sitting between them. This CDR3 region has 15 residues. Sample: PBMCs. This chain joins TRBV5-1 and TRBJ1-2; D ambiguous. The source of this sequence is a woman aged 55 to 70 with multiple sclerosis. CDR3 loop: CASSGNLRATYGYTF. In DNA, the CDR3 is TGCGCCAGCAGCGGAAACCTCCGGGCCACCTATGGCTACACCTTC.